Below are 23 T cell receptor beta chains sequenced from a single sample in a study of cytomegalovirus exposure and HLA in healthy donors. The PCR contained 60 Vbeta and 13 Jbeta primers. The table came from immunoSEQ multiplex PCR; TCRdb's copy has only in-frame clones and leaves some out. This sample has about 200,000 clones, with 70% to 85% found just once. The material sequenced was PBMCs. These TCRs come from a boy younger than 10 in good health and CMV-seronegative.

V usage is TRBV7-3 and J usage is TRBJ2-1, with 12 bases identical to TRBD2. Germline CDR1 reads SGHTA; CDR2 reads FQGTGA. V was pared by 1 base and J by 9 bases, with 10 bases of the junction left unmatched. This CDR3 spans 17 amino acids. CDR3 in DNA: TGTGCCAGCAGCTTAAATCCTAGCGGGGGGGCCGGAGGTGAGCAGTTCTTC. Protein product: CASSLNPSGGAGGEQFF. Variable domain in full (rest from reference TRBV7-3 and TRBJ2-1): GAGVSQTPSNKVTEKGKYVELRCDPISGHTALYWYRQSLGQGPEFLIYFQGTGAADDSGLPNDRFFAVRPEGSVSTLKIQRTERGDSAVYLCASSLNPSGGAGGEQFFGPGTRLTVL.

J is TRBJ2-1 and V is TRBV5-6; 10 bases line up with TRBD2. This CDR3 contains 19 residues. Germline-derived CDR1 and CDR2 are SGHDT and YYEEEE. After removal of 0 bases from V and 6 bases from J, the junction contained 15 bases not matched to a gene. This CDR3 reads CASSLGSSGGLQVRNEQFF. DNA for the CDR3: TGTGCCAGCAGCTTGGGCTCTAGCGGGGGTCTTCAAGTCCGCAATGAGCAGTTCTTC.

The chain employs TRBV11-2 and TRBJ2-5, with 9 bases lining up with TRBD2. Germline V gene sequence: CDR1 SGHAT, CDR2 FQNNGV. V was pared by 5 bases and J by 5 bases, with 12 bases of the junction left unmatched. The CDR3 totals 16 residues. CDR3 sequence (DNA): TGTGCCAGCAGCCCTGGGACTAGCAGGGTAGGGGAGACCCAGTACTTC. Amino acids: CASSPGTSRVGETQYF.

The genes are TRBV14 and TRBJ2-2, with TRBD1 matching over 9 bases. The CDR3 has 16 residues. CDR1 is SGHDN and CDR2 is FVKESK in the germline V gene. Germline trimming cut 1 base from V and 6 bases from J; bases unmatched to any gene: 6. Written as DNA, the CDR3 is TGTGCCAGCAGCCAAGTGACAGGGGGTTACGCCGGGGAGCTGTTTTTT. Translated: CASSQVTGGYAGELFF. Supplemented by reference TRBV14 and TRBJ2-2, the full variable domain reads EAGVTQFPSHSVIEKGQTVTLRCDPISGHDNLYWYRRVMGKEIKFLLHFVKESKQDESGMPNNRFLAERTGGTYSTLKVQPAELEDSGVYFCASSQVTGGYAGELFFGEGSRLTVL.

The chain uses TRBV4-1 and TRBJ2-2, with D possibly being TRBD1 (5 bases). The CDR3 spans 17 residues. Germline V gene lookup returns CDR1 MGHRA and CDR2 YSYEKL. Trimming left V 1 base short and J 0 bases short, with 12 bases between. CDR3 amino acids: CASSQGLTAPNTGELFF. Written as DNA, the CDR3 is TGCGCCAGCAGCCAAGGGTTGACAGCCCCGAACACCGGGGAGCTGTTTTTT.

To note about this clone: A junction boundary mismatches the germline segment, possibly from a read error. Other DNA sequences from this sample encode an identical CDR3 as well. The J gene is TRBJ1-1, the V gene TRBV6-5, with 9 bases matching TRBD1. This CDR3 spans 14 amino acids. From germline, CDR1 is MNHEY and CDR2 SVGAGI. Written as DNA, the CDR3 is TGTGCCAGCATCCGGGACAGGGAGGGCACTGAAGCCTTCTTT. This codes for CASIRDREGTEAFF.

The chain links TRBV6-5 to TRBJ2-2; 7 nucleotides match TRBD1. The V gene end was trimmed by 10 bases and the J gene end by 8 bases; junction bases not matched to a gene: 13. The length of the CDR3 is 14 residues. Germline V lookup: CDR1 MNHEY, CDR2 SVGAGI. The CDR3 reads CATTGTALTGELFF. The CDR3 DNA is TGTGCCACCACCGGGACAGCCTTGACGGGGGAGCTGTTTTTT.

The chain combines TRBV5-1 with TRBJ2-3; 9 bases are a match to TRBD2. The CDR3 contains 16 residues. The V and J ends lost 2 bases and 7 bases, in that order; junction bases with no gene match: 11. From germline, CDR1 is SGHRS and CDR2 YFSETQ. DNA for the CDR3: TGCGCCAGCAGCTTCCCCGCAGCGGGGGGCCGGAATACGCAGTATTTT. Translated, it gives CASSFPAAGGRNTQYF. The whole variable domain, filled in from reference TRBV5-1 and TRBJ2-3, reads KAGVTQTPRYLIKTRGQQVTLSCSPISGHRSVSWYQQTPGQGLQFLFEYFSETQRNKGNFPGRFSGRQFSNSRSEMNVSTLELGDSALYLCASSFPAAGGRNTQYFGPGTRLTVL.

A few counts support this clone. CDR3 sequence (DNA): TGCGCCAGCAGCCCGGGACTTCACAATGAGCAGTTCTTC. Translated: CASSPGLHNEQFF. V and J are TRBV5-1 and TRBJ2-1, with D possibly matching TRBD2 (6 bases). Germline V gives CDR1 SGHRS, CDR2 YFSETQ. The CDR3 extends over 13 amino acids. V was pared by 4 bases and J by 5 bases, with 10 bases between.

The rearrangement joins TRBV7-9 to TRBJ1-2; D gene uncertain. Germline assignment: CDR1 SEHNR and CDR2 FQNEAQ (reference sequence). The V end was cut by 6 bases, the J end by 4 bases, with 15 bases between. The CDR3 loop spans 14 amino acids. CDR3 amino acids: CASSAGVKSYGYTF. The CDR3 DNA reads TGTGCCAGCAGTGCCGGGGTAAAGAGCTATGGCTACACCTTC.

This rearrangement joins TRBV11-1 to TRBJ2-5; the D is unclear. The CDR3 runs 11 residues. Trimming took 5 bases from V and 7 from J, leaving 8 bases between them. Germline V gene data show CDR1 as SGHAT and CDR2 as FQDESV (reference sequence). The CDR3 here is CASSRSGTQYF. The CDR3 region has the DNA TGTGCCAGCAGCCGCAGTGGGACCCAGTACTTC.

This chain connects TRBV27 to TRBJ2-1, with a possible D match to TRBD1 (5 bases). CDR1 is MNHEY, CDR2 SMNVEV, per germline (reference sequence). Trimming pared 2 bases from V and 7 bases from J, leaving 9 bases between. CDR3 size: 13 residues. The CDR3 DNA reads as TGTGCCAGCAGTTTAAGGGGTGGGAATGAGCAGTTCTTC. Amino acids: CASSLRGGNEQFF.

The chain uses TRBV5-5 and TRBJ2-6; TRBD1 is a possible D gene (5 bases). The CDR3 is 16 residues long. The V end was cut by 2 bases, the J end by 0 bases, with 9 bases between. The germline CDR1 and CDR2 sequences are SGHKS and YYEKEE (reference sequence). The DNA for the CDR3 is TGTGCCAGCAGCTTTCCCAGGGTCTCTGGGGCCAACGTCCTGACTTTC. Translation: CASSFPRVSGANVLTF.

The chain links TRBV2 to TRBJ2-7; D unresolved. The V end was cut by 7 bases, the J end by 4 bases, with 11 bases between. The CDR3 has 12 residues. The V gene's germline CDR1 is SNHLY and CDR2 FYNNEI. The CDR3 DNA reads as TGTGCCAGCAATATTTCTCCTTACGAGCAGTACTTC. The encoded protein is CASNISPYEQYF.

The CDR3 nucleotides are TGTGCCAGCAGCCAAGTGGGGGGACTAGAGTGGACAGATACGCAGTATTTT. This sequence encodes CASSQVGGLEWTDTQYF. The rearrangement uses TRBV4-2 and TRBJ2-3; TRBD2 agrees at 8 bases. CDR1 and CDR2 from the germline V gene are LGHNA and YNFKEQ. The CDR3 length is 17 residues. Unmatched junction bases numbered 9, after V lost 1 base and J lost 3 bases.

The V and J genes are TRBV30 and TRBJ2-5, with 11 bases that match TRBD2. The germline gives CDR1 GTSNPN, CDR2 SVGIG (reference sequence). V trimming: 2 bases; J trimming: 0 bases; junction bases outside the gene matches: 8. The CDR3 is 17 amino acids. The CDR3 region is CAWSWDSGLADQETQYF. The CDR3 nucleotides read TGTGCCTGGAGTTGGGACTCGGGACTAGCGGACCAAGAGACCCAGTACTTC.

This clone was observed a handful of times. This chain links TRBV27 with TRBJ1-2, with a possible D match to TRBD1 (6 bases). Germline CDR1 is MNHEY and CDR2 is SMNVEV (reference sequence). CDR3 length: 13 residues. The V gene lost 4 bases and the J gene lost 2 bases, with 8 bases spanning the gap. CDR3: CASSSRGNYGYTF. The CDR3, as DNA: TGTGCCAGCAGTTCGAGGGGGAACTATGGCTACACCTTC.

The chain has TRBV19 and TRBJ2-7, with 9 nucleotides matching TRBD1. V shed 6 bases, J shed 1 base, and the junction held 7 bases outside the gene matches. Germline V gives CDR1 LNHDA, CDR2 SQIVND (reference sequence). The CDR3 spans 15 residues. The DNA for the CDR3 is TGTGCCAGTAGCCCCCGGACAGGGGAATCCTACGAGCAGTACTTC. Encoded protein: CASSPRTGESYEQYF.

Points on this clone: The junction and the germline gene differ at one end; a read error may be behind it. Within the sample, other DNA sequences also encode this same CDR3. The genes are TRBV4-3 and TRBJ2-2; the match to TRBD2 covers 7 bases. Per the germline V gene, CDR1 is LGHNA and CDR2 is YSLEER. CDR3 size: 14 residues. Written as DNA, the CDR3 is TGCGCCAGCAGCCACGACACTAGCGCCGGAGAGCTGTTTTTT. Translated: CASSHDTSAGELFF.

The gene calls are TRBV15 and TRBJ1-1, with D hard to call. CDR1 is LNHNV and CDR2 is YYDKDF in the germline V gene (reference sequence). Deletions cut 5 bases from V and 6 bases from J, with 16 bases between. CDR3 length: 14 residues. The CDR3 protein is CATSANGESAEAFF. The DNA for the CDR3 is TGTGCCACCAGCGCGAACGGGGAAAGCGCTGAAGCTTTCTTT. Full variable domain (outside the CDR3, taken from reference TRBV15 and TRBJ1-1): DAMVIQNPRYQVTQFGKPVTLSCSQTLNHNVMYWYQQKSSQAPKLLFHYYDKDFNNEADTPDNFQSRRPNTSFCFLDIRSPGLGDTAMYLCATSANGESAEAFFGQGTRLTVV.

The rearrangement uses TRBV5-1 and TRBJ1-1, with D possibly being TRBD1 (5 bases). The CDR3 totals 16 residues. V lost 4 bases and J lost 0, with 16 bases in between. CDR1 is SGHRS and CDR2 is YFSETQ in the germline V gene. The CDR3 nucleotides read TGCGCCAGCAGCCCCCCTCGTGGAGGGGTGAACACTGAAGCTTTCTTT. This translates into CASSPPRGGVNTEAFF. Drawing the rest from reference TRBV5-1 and TRBJ1-1, the complete variable domain is KAGVTQTPRYLIKTRGQQVTLSCSPISGHRSVSWYQQTPGQGLQFLFEYFSETQRNKGNFPGRFSGRQFSNSRSEMNVSTLELGDSALYLCASSPPRGGVNTEAFFGQGTRLTVV.

The J gene is TRBJ1-6, the V gene TRBV19, with 11 bases fitting TRBD1. J lost 9 bases, V lost 1 base, and 2 bases had no gene match. This CDR3 has 15 residues. The germline V gene has CDR1 LNHDA and CDR2 SQIVND (reference sequence). The CDR3 reads CASSIAGTGGSPLHF. The CDR3 DNA reads as TGTGCCAGTAGTATAGCCGGGACAGGGGGTTCACCCCTCCACTTT.

The genes are TRBV2 and TRBJ2-3; no clear D gene. Germline values: CDR1 SNHLY, CDR2 FYNNEI. The CDR3 contains 12 residues. V lost 5 bases and J lost 7, with 10 bases in between. In DNA form, the CDR3 reads TGTGCCAGCAGTAGCTACCTTTATACGCAGTATTTT. Translation gives CASSSYLYTQYF.